This T cell receptor (beta chain) originates from a study of OX40 agonist ivuxolimab in advanced cancers. At the level of the study: Hepatocellular carcinoma, melanoma, renal cell or head and neck cancer was diagnosed in the dose-escalation patients.

General study findings and limits: Clonal expansion was seen in CD4+ and CD8+ blood T cells by week 6 at 0.1 to 3.0 mg/kg. More expanded clones were seen, on average, in CD8+ T cells than in CD4+. The antigen specificity of the peripheral T cells (those that were expanded) was not determined.

Clones were sequenced by immunoSEQ multiplex PCR, and TCRdb holds only the in-frame ones, with some missing. This table holds 57,000 or so clones, 83% found once. V dropped 3 bases and J dropped 3 bases, with 15 bases sitting between them. The V gene's germline CDR1 is SGDLS and CDR2 YYNGEE. This CDR3 has 16 residues. To note about this clone: What it binds is unknown.

This chain connects TRBV9 to TRBJ2-2, with D maybe TRBD1 (5 bases). Specimen: CD4+ or CD8+ T cells sorted from blood, collected in a trial of the OX40 agonist ivuxolimab. This clonotype was sampled from an adult with an advanced solid tumor such as melanoma, head and neck, liver or kidney cancer. The CDR3 sequence: CASSASLQDHTGELFF. The CDR3 bases are TGTGCCAGCAGCGCCTCCCTACAGGACCACACCGGGGAGCTGTTTTTT.